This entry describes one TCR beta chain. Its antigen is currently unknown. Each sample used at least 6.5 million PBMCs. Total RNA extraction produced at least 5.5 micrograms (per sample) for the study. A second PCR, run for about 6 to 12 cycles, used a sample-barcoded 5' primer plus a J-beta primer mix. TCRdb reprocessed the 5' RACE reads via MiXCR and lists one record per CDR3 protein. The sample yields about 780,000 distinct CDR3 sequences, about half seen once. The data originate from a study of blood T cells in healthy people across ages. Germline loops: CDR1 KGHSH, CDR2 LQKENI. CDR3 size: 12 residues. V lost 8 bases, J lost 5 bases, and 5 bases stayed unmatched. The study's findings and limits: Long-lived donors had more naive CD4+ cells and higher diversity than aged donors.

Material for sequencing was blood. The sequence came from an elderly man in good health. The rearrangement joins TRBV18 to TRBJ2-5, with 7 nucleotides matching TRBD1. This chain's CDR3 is CASQGESETQYF. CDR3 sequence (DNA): TGTGCCAGCCAGGGGGAGTCGGAGACCCAGTACTTC.